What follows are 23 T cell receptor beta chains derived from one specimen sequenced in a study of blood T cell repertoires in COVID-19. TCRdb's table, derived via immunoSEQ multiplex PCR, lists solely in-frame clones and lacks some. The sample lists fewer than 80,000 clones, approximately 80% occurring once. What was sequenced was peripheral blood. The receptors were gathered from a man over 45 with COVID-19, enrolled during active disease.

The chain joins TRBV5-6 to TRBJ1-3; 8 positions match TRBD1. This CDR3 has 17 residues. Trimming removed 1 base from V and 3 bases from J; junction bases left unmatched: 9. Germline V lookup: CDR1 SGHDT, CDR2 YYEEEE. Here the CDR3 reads CASSLIGTGTDGNTIYF. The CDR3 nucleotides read TGTGCCAGCAGCTTGATTGGGACAGGAACTGATGGAAACACCATATATTTT.

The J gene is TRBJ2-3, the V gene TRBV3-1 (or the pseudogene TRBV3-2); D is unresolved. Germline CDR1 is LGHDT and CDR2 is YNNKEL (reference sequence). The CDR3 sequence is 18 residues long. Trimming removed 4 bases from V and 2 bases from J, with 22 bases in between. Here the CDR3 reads CASSLTGKILTTTDTQYF. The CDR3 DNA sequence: TGTGCCAGCAGCCTCACCGGTAAAATCCTTACCACCACAGATACGCAGTATTTT.

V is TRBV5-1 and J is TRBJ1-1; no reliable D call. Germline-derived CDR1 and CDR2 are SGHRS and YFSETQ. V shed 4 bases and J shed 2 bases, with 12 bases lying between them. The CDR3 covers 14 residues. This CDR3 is CASSQVLGNTEAFF. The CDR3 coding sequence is TGCGCCAGCAGCCAAGTCCTGGGCAACACTGAAGCTTTCTTT.

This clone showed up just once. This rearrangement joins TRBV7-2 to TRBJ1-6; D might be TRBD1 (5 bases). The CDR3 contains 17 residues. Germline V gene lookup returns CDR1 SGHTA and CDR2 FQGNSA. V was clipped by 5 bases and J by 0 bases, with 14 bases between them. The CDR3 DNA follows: TGTGCCAGCAGCCCCGCGGGACTAAGCTCCTATAATTCACCCCTCCACTTT. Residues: CASSPAGLSSYNSPLHF.

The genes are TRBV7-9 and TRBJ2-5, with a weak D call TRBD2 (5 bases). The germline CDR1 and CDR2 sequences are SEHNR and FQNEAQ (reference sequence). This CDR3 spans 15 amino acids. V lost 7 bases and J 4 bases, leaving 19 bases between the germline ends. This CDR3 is CASKLVPGFVETQYF. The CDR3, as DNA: TGTGCCAGCAAATTAGTACCGGGGTTTGTAGAGACCCAGTACTTC.

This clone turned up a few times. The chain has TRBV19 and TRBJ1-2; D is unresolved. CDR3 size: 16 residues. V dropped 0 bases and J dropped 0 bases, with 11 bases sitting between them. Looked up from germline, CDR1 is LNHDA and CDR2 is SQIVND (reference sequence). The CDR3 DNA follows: TGTGCCAGTAGTATAGATTTGGCGGAGACTAACTATGGCTACACCTTC. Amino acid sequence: CASSIDLAETNYGYTF.

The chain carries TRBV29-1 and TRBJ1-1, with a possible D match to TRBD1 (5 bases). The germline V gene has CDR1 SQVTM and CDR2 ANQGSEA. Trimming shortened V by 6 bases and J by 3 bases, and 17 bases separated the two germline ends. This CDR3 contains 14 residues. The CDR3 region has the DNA TGCAGCGTCGCAGGGCCGAGTTCGGACACTGAAGCTTTCTTT. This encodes CSVAGPSSDTEAFF.

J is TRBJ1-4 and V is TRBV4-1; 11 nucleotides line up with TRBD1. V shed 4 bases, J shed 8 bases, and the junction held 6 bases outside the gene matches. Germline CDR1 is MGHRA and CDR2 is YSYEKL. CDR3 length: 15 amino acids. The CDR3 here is CASSPHRDRGEKLFF. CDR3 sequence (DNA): TGCGCCAGCAGCCCTCACCGGGACAGGGGGGAAAAACTGTTTTTT.

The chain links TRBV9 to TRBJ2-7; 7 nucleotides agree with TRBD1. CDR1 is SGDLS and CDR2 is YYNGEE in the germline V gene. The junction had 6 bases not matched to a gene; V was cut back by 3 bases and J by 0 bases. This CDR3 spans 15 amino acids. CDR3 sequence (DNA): TGTGCCAGCAGCGCACGGGACAGTTCCTCCTACGAGCAGTACTTC. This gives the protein CASSARDSSSYEQYF. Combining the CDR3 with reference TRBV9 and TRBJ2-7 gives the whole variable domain DSGVTQTPKHLITATGQRVTLRCSPRSGDLSVYWYQQSLDQGLQFLIQYYNGEERAKGNILERFSAQQFPDLHSELNLSSLELGDSALYFCASSARDSSSYEQYFGPGTRLTVT.

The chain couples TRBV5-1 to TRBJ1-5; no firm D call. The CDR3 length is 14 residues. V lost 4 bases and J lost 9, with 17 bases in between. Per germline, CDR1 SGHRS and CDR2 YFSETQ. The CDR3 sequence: CASSPSGGSWPQHF. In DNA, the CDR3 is TGCGCCAGCAGCCCCTCGGGAGGGAGCTGGCCCCAGCATTTT.

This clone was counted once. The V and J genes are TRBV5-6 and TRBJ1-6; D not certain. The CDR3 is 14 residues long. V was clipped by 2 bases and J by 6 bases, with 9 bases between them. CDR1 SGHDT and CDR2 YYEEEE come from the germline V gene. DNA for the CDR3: TGTGCCAGCAGCTTCGGGGTGGGTAATTCACCCCTCCACTTT. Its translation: CASSFGVGNSPLHF.

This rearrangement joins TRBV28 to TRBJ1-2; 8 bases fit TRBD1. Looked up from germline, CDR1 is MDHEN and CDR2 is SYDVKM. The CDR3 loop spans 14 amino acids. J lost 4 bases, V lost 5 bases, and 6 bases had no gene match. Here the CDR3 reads CASSEQTGAYGYTF. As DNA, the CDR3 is TGTGCCAGCAGTGAACAGACAGGGGCCTATGGCTACACCTTC.

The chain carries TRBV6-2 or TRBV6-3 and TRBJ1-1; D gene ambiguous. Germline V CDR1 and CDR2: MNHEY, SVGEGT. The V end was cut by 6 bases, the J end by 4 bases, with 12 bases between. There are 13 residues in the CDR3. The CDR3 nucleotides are TGTGCCAGCAGCCGCACTCAAGTCACTGAAGCTTTCTTT. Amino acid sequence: CASSRTQVTEAFF.

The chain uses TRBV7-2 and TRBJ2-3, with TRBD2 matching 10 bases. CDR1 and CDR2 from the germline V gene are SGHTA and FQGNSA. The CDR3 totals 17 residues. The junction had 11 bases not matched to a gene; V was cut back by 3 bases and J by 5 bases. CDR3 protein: CASSFLPAGGRVDTQYF. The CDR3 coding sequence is TGTGCCAGCAGCTTTCTGCCAGCGGGGGGGAGGGTAGATACGCAGTATTTT.

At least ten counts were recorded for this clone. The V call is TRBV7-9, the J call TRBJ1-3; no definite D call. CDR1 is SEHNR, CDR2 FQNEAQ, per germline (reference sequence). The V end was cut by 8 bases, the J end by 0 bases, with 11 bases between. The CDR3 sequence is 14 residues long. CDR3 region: CASQPAGSGNTIYF. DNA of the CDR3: TGTGCCAGCCAACCGGCAGGCTCTGGAAACACCATATATTTT.

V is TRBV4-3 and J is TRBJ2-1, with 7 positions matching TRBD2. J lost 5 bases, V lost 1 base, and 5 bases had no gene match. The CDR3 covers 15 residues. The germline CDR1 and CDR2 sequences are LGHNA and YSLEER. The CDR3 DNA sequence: TGCGCCAGCAGCCAAGTTCTGGGGGGGGACAATGAGCAGTTCTTC. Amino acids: CASSQVLGGDNEQFF.

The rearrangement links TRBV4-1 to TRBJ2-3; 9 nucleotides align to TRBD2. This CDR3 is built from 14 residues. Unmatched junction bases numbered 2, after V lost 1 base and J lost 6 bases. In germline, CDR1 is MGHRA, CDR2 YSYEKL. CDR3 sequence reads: CASSQGGLADTQYF. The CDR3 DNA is TGCGCCAGCAGCCAAGGGGGACTAGCCGATACGCAGTATTTT.

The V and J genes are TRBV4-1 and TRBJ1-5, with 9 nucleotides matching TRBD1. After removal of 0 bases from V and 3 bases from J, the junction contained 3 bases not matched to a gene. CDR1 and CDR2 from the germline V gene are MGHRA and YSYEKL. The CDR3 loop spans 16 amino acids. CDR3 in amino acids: CASSQDHRGPNQPQHF. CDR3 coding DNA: TGCGCCAGCAGCCAAGACCACAGGGGGCCCAATCAGCCCCAGCATTTT.

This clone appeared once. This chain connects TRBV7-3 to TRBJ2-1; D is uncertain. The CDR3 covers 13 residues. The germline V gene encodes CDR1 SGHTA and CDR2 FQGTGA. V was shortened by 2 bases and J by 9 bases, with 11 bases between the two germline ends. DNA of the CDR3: TGTGCCAGCAGCTTATACTTTGTAAGTGAGCAGTTCTTC. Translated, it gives CASSLYFVSEQFF.

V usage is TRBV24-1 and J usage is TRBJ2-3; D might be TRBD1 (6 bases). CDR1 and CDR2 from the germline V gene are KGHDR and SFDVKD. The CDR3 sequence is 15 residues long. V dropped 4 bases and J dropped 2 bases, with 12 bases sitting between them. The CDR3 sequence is CATSDPSGDTDTQYF. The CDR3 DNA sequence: TGTGCCACCAGTGACCCGTCAGGGGACACAGATACGCAGTATTTT.

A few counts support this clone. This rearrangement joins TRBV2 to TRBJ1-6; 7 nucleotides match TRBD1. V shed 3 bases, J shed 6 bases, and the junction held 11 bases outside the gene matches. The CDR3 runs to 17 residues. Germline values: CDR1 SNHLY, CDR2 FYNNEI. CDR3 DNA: TGTGCCAGCAGTGAGGTTGAGGGGGCCCTAACTAATTCACCCCTCCACTTT. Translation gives CASSEVEGALTNSPLHF.

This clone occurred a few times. The CDR3 loop is CASSLGYRELRGSSEQFF. The DNA for the CDR3 is TGTGCCAGCAGCTTAGGGTATCGGGAACTCAGGGGCTCGAGTGAGCAGTTCTTC. The chain uses TRBV11-3 and TRBJ2-1, with a weak D call TRBD1 (6 bases). The germline V gene encodes CDR1 SGHNT and CDR2 YENEEA. V was clipped by 1 base and J by 9 bases, with 25 bases between them. The CDR3 covers 18 residues.

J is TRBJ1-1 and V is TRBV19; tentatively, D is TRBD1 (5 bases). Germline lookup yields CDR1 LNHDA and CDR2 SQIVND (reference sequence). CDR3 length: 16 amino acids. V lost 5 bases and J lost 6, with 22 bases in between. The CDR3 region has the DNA TGTGCCAGTAGTTGGCCGGGGGGTCTATTGTATGCTGAAGCTTTCTTT. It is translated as CASSWPGGLLYAEAFF.